The 15 T cell receptor beta chains given below trace back to one sample, sequenced in a study of beta chain features in type 1 diabetes. Isolated RNA was reverse transcribed in full, so expressed TCRB transcripts were sequenced. Here immunoSEQ multiplex PCR was the method, and the copy in TCRdb shows in-frame clones only, minus some. The sample consists of about 150,000 clones, around 10% of them appearing once. Input material: central memory CD4+ T cells from blood. Every receptor here comes from a man aged 18 to 30 in good health.

V usage is TRBV7-9 and J usage is TRBJ1-1; D is possibly TRBD1 (5 bases). V lost 4 bases, J lost 1 base, and 13 bases lay in between. This CDR3 contains 15 residues. Germline V gene sequence: CDR1 SEHNR, CDR2 FQNEAQ (reference sequence). CDR3 sequence: CASSSPRGGNTEAFF. The CDR3, as DNA: TGTGCCAGCAGCTCCCCTCGGGGGGGGAACACTGAAGCTTTCTTT.

The sample holds a few counts of this clone. The V call is TRBV4-2, the J call TRBJ2-5; 7 bases line up with TRBD1. V lost 5 bases to trimming and J lost 2 bases; unmatched junction nucleotides: 14. The CDR3 is 17 amino acids. Germline lookup yields CDR1 LGHNA and CDR2 YNFKEQ. This CDR3 is CASSKSPGQAFQETQYF. For the CDR3, the DNA is TGTGCCAGCAGCAAGTCGCCCGGACAGGCCTTTCAAGAGACCCAGTACTTC.

The rearrangement joins TRBV6-5 to TRBJ2-3; possibly TRBD1 for D (6 bases). V lost 5 bases and J lost 0, with 9 bases in between. Germline V CDR1 and CDR2: MNHEY, SVGAGI. The CDR3 runs 14 residues. The CDR3 region is CASSRTASTDTQYF. CDR3 bases: TGTGCCAGCAGTCGGACAGCTAGCACAGATACGCAGTATTTT.

The rearrangement joins TRBV4-3 to TRBJ2-7; 8 positions match TRBD1. The CDR3 loop spans 12 amino acids. CDR1 and CDR2 (germline): LGHNA, YSLEER. Trimming cost V 6 bases and J 6 bases; bases outside gene matches: 4. CDR3 coding DNA: TGCGCCAGCAGGAATGGACAGGGCGAGCAGTACTTC. Translating it yields CASRNGQGEQYF.

This clone was recorded a few times. The rearrangement links TRBV5-4 to TRBJ2-1, with no clear D. Germline V CDR1 and CDR2: SGHNT, YYREEE (reference sequence). This CDR3 is built from 15 residues. Trimming pared 1 base from V and 5 bases from J, leaving 13 bases between. The CDR3 spells CASSLRGVRDNEQFF. CDR3 coding DNA: TGTGCCAGCAGCTTGAGAGGCGTCCGGGACAATGAGCAGTTCTTC.

V gene TRBV4-2 combines with J gene TRBJ2-5; D not resolved. V was shortened by 5 bases and J by 1 base, with 11 bases between the two germline ends. The CDR3 is made up of 14 amino acids. Germline CDR1 and CDR2: LGHNA and YNFKEQ. The CDR3 DNA is TGTGCCAGCAGCGCGGCGGCCCGCCAAGAGACCCAGTACTTC. It specifies CASSAAARQETQYF.

This sequence joins TRBV10-3 and TRBJ2-3; TRBD2 matches at 7 bases. This CDR3 has 17 residues. The germline V gene encodes CDR1 ENHRY and CDR2 SYGVKD. V dropped 3 bases and J dropped 0; count of bases not matched to a gene: 9. CDR3 loop: CAISDPTSAASTDTQYF. CDR3 nucleotides: TGTGCCATCAGTGACCCTACTAGCGCGGCTAGCACAGATACGCAGTATTTT.

This clone was detected only a few times. The rearrangement uses TRBV5-4 and TRBJ1-2; maybe TRBD1 (5 bases). There are 13 residues in the CDR3. The germline V gene has CDR1 SGHNT and CDR2 YYREEE (reference sequence). The V end was cut by 3 bases, the J end by 0 bases, with 6 bases between. CDR3 in DNA: TGTGCCAGCAGCTCGACAGCTAACTATGGCTACACCTTC. Encoded protein: CASSSTANYGYTF.

V and J are TRBV9 and TRBJ2-3; D is ambiguous. Germline CDR1 SGDLS, CDR2 YYNGEE. V lost 4 bases to trimming and J lost 5 bases, with 8 bases between them. The length of the CDR3 is 12 residues. CDR3 in DNA: TGTGCCAGCAGCCCCCTAAAAGATACGCAGTATTTT. Translating gives CASSPLKDTQYF.

The V and J genes are TRBV5-4 and TRBJ2-1; unclear D gene. Germline lookup yields CDR1 SGHNT and CDR2 YYREEE (reference sequence). V was trimmed by 1 base and J by 6 bases, leaving 5 bases between them. The CDR3 is made up of 12 amino acids. This CDR3 reads CASSLPSNEQFF. CDR3 DNA: TGTGCCAGCAGCTTGCCGTCCAATGAGCAGTTCTTC.

As for this clone: This same CDR3 is encoded by further DNA sequences in the sample. The V gene is TRBV9, the J gene TRBJ2-1, with no clear D. This CDR3 is 15 amino acids long. Germline V lookup: CDR1 SGDLS, CDR2 YYNGEE. Trimming shortened V by 2 bases and J by 2 bases, and 11 bases separated the two germline ends. The CDR3 coding sequence is TGTGCCAGCAGCGTGGCCCCCGGGCCCTACAATGAGCAGTTCTTC. Protein: CASSVAPGPYNEQFF.

This chain joins TRBV6-6 and TRBJ2-5, with 7 bases that match TRBD1. The CDR3 runs to 13 residues. Germline CDR1 is MNHNY and CDR2 is SVGAGI (reference sequence). V shed 5 bases, J shed 5 bases, and the junction held 5 bases outside the gene matches. The CDR3 sequence is CASSRQGSETQYF. CDR3 DNA: TGTGCCAGCAGTCGACAGGGATCGGAGACCCAGTACTTC.

This clone was picked up a small number of times. The chain links TRBV9 to TRBJ2-1; 13 bases fit TRBD2. CDR3 size: 19 residues. V was pared by 3 bases and J by 1 base, with 10 bases of the junction left unmatched. Germline loops: CDR1 SGDLS, CDR2 YYNGEE. The CDR3 DNA reads TGTGCCAGCAGCGCCCAACGGACTAGCGGGAGATCGTCCTACAATGAGCAGTTCTTC. Translated: CASSAQRTSGRSSYNEQFF.

This clone has a count of ten or more. V gene TRBV5-1 combines with J gene TRBJ2-1; no definite D call. CDR1 is SGHRS and CDR2 is YFSETQ in the germline V gene. V was clipped by 0 bases and J by 7 bases, with 5 bases between them. The CDR3 loop spans 12 amino acids. In nucleotides, the CDR3 is TGCGCCAGCAGCTTGGATTGGAATGAGCAGTTCTTC. Protein product: CASSLDWNEQFF.

The rearrangement links TRBV29-1 to TRBJ1-1; D gene ambiguous. The CDR3 totals 13 residues. V was cut by 0 bases and J by 8 bases, with 13 bases left in between. Per germline, CDR1 SQVTM and CDR2 ANQGSEA. CDR3 region: CSVEDYSTREAFF. In DNA, the CDR3 is TGCAGCGTTGAAGATTATTCGACAAGAGAAGCTTTCTTT.